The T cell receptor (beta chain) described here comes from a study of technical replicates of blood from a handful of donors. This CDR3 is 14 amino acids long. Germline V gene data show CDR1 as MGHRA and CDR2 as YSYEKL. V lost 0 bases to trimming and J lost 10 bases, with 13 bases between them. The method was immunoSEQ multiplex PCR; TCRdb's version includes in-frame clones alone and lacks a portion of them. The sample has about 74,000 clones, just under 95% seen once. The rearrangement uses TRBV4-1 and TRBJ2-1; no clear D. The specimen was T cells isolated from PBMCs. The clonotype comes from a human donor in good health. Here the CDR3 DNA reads TGCGCCAGCAGCCAAGACCCAGAAACAAACGAGCAGTTCTTC. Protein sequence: CASSQDPETNEQFF.